This entry concerns a single TCR beta chain. With 0 bases removed from V and 7 bases from J, the gap between germline ends came to 13 bases. CDR3 size: 14 residues. CDR1 and CDR2 (germline): SGHRS, YFSETQ. This sample stems from a study of CD8+ T cells in alopecia areata. Sequencing used cDNA as its template, made by extracting RNA and reverse transcribing it. Clones were read by immunoSEQ multiplex PCR, and TCRdb kept only the in-frame ones, dropping some. The sample has about 150,000 clones, more than 45% seen once. Material: CD8+ T cells sorted from blood, obtained at week 0. The rearrangement uses TRBV5-1 and TRBJ1-1; a possible D gene is TRBD1 (5 bases). This TCR was sampled from a human donor with alopecia areata. CDR3 residues: CASSLGGGDGEAFF. In nucleotides, the CDR3 is TGCGCCAGCAGCTTGGGTGGGGGAGACGGTGAAGCTTTCTTT.